This T cell receptor beta chain stems from a study of blood T cell repertoires in COVID-19. Study details: Samples representing acute and convalescent COVID-19 were sourced from the United States, Italy and Spain.

Sequenced by immunoSEQ multiplex PCR; TCRdb stores in-frame clones only, minus some. This sample has about 130,000 clones, with approximately 90% found just once. V shed 7 bases and J 10 bases; nucleotides not matched to a gene: 18. CDR1 is SGHTA and CDR2 is FQGTGA in the germline V gene. This CDR3 comprises 16 residues. Material for sequencing was peripheral blood. The sequence was obtained from a man in his 70s with active COVID-19. This chain uses TRBV7-3 with TRBJ2-3; 9 bases map to TRBD2. The CDR3 protein is CASTDGGSGSRHAQYF. The CDR3 region has the DNA TGTGCCAGCACGGACGGGGGTAGCGGGAGCCGCCACGCGCAGTATTTT.